The rows below give T cell receptor beta chains drawn from one sample of a study of Ad26.COV2.S vaccination and SARS-CoV-2 variants. Only in-frame clones appear in the TCRdb table, and some are missing; sequencing was by immunoSEQ multiplex PCR. The sample records around 270,000 clones, around 85% being singletons. Sequencing used peripheral blood, obtained in a trial of Ad26.COV2.S vaccine versus placebo. The receptors here all came from a person between 18 and 65 years old who received the Ad26.COV2.S COVID-19 vaccine or a placebo. The CDR3 runs from the conserved cysteine through the conserved F or W. The order of the fields is CDR3 DNA, CDR3 protein, V gene, D gene, clone size, J gene. A D gene is named only where the DNA matches it firmly. Size is omitted from some rows. Given values are once, few, many or a class for expanded clones.

cdr3_nt: TGTGCCAGCAGCCCCTATTGGTCGCTAGCGGATCAAGAGACCCAGTACTTC; cdr3_aa: CASSPYWSLADQETQYF; v_call: TRBV4-2; d_call: TRBD2; clone_size: NA; j_call: TRBJ2-5
cdr3_nt: TGTGCCAGCAGCTTGATGGGCGGGAATCAGCCCCAGCATTTT; cdr3_aa: CASSLMGGNQPQHF; v_call: TRBV5-6; d_call: NA; clone_size: NA; j_call: TRBJ1-5
cdr3_nt: TGTGCCAGCTCGTCTGCTAGCGGATACAATGAGCAGTTCTTC; cdr3_aa: CASSSASGYNEQFF; v_call: TRBV7-9; d_call: TRBD2; clone_size: NA; j_call: TRBJ2-1
cdr3_nt: TGTGCTAGTGGTACGGGACAGGGATCTACTGAAGCTTTCTTT; cdr3_aa: CASGTGQGSTEAFF; v_call: TRBV12-5; d_call: TRBD1; clone_size: NA; j_call: TRBJ1-1
cdr3_nt: TGCAGCGCCCGGACAGGGGGTAGCAATCAGCCCCAGCATTTT; cdr3_aa: CSARTGGSNQPQHF; v_call: TRBV29-1; d_call: TRBD1; clone_size: NA; j_call: TRBJ1-5
cdr3_nt: TGTGCCAGCTCAGGGGGTTTTCCCTACGAGCAGTACTTC; cdr3_aa: CASSGGFPYEQYF; v_call: TRBV2; d_call: TRBD1; clone_size: few; j_call: TRBJ2-7
cdr3_nt: TGTGCCAGCAGCTTGGCGGGGAACACTGAAGCTTTCTTT; cdr3_aa: CASSLAGNTEAFF; v_call: TRBV7-2; d_call: NA; clone_size: NA; j_call: TRBJ1-1
cdr3_nt: TGCGCCAGCAGCCAAGTGGCTCTAGTGGAGGCCCAGTACTTC; cdr3_aa: CASSQVALVEAQYF; v_call: TRBV4-1; d_call: NA; clone_size: NA; j_call: TRBJ2-5
cdr3_nt: TGTGCCTGGGGCCTGACTACTAATGAAAAACTGTTTTTT; cdr3_aa: CAWGLTTNEKLFF; v_call: TRBV30; d_call: NA; clone_size: NA; j_call: TRBJ1-4
cdr3_nt: TGTGCCAGCAGTTTTAAACTAAACATAGCGGGAGGGGGCAATGAGCAGTTCTTC; cdr3_aa: CASSFKLNIAGGGNEQFF; v_call: TRBV6-2/TRBV6-3; d_call: TRBD2; clone_size: NA; j_call: TRBJ2-1
cdr3_nt: TGTGCCAGCAAGTCAGGCGGGGGCGGGTCCTACGAGCAGTACTTC; cdr3_aa: CASKSGGGGSYEQYF; v_call: TRBV6-5; d_call: NA; clone_size: NA; j_call: TRBJ2-7
cdr3_nt: TGTGCCAGCAGCGCTAGCGGGAGGTACTCAGATACGCAGTATTTT; cdr3_aa: CASSASGRYSDTQYF; v_call: TRBV7-9; d_call: TRBD2; clone_size: NA; j_call: TRBJ2-3
cdr3_nt: TGTGCCAGCAGCCCCACCGGTTGGGGGGCTTTCTTT; cdr3_aa: CASSPTGWGAFF; v_call: TRBV3-1/TRBV3-2; d_call: NA; clone_size: NA; j_call: TRBJ1-1
cdr3_nt: TGTGCCAGCAGTTACATCGGGCCGTCGGGCTATGGCTACACCTTC; cdr3_aa: CASSYIGPSGYGYTF; v_call: TRBV6-5; d_call: NA; clone_size: NA; j_call: TRBJ1-2
cdr3_nt: TGCGCCAGCAGCTTCCAGGGAGGTGGAAACACCATATATTTT; cdr3_aa: CASSFQGGGNTIYF; v_call: TRBV5-1; d_call: NA; clone_size: NA; j_call: TRBJ1-3
cdr3_nt: TGTGCCAGCAGTCTAAGCGGGGCTCGGACCGGGGAGCTGTTTTTT; cdr3_aa: CASSLSGARTGELFF; v_call: TRBV6-6; d_call: TRBD2; clone_size: NA; j_call: TRBJ2-2
cdr3_nt: TGTGCCAGCAGTCCGACAGAATTCAGGTGGGCCCTCCACTTT; cdr3_aa: CASSPTEFRWALHF; v_call: TRBV3-1/TRBV3-2; d_call: NA; clone_size: NA; j_call: TRBJ1-6
cdr3_nt: TGCGCCAGCAGCCCCGAGACAGGGTTGGGGAAGAACACTGAAGCTTTCTTT; cdr3_aa: CASSPETGLGKNTEAFF; v_call: TRBV4-1; d_call: TRBD1; clone_size: NA; j_call: TRBJ1-1
cdr3_nt: TGTGCTAGTGGTCTGTGGCCCGGGGAGCTGTTTTTT; cdr3_aa: CASGLWPGELFF; v_call: TRBV12-5; d_call: NA; clone_size: NA; j_call: TRBJ2-2
cdr3_nt: TGCGCCAGCAGCACCGGACGGACGAACACTGAAGCTTTCTTT; cdr3_aa: CASSTGRTNTEAFF; v_call: TRBV5-1; d_call: NA; clone_size: NA; j_call: TRBJ1-1
cdr3_nt: TGTGCCTGGAGCCCCTCTGGAAACACCATATATTTT; cdr3_aa: CAWSPSGNTIYF; v_call: TRBV30; d_call: NA; clone_size: NA; j_call: TRBJ1-3
cdr3_nt: TGCGCCAGCAGCTCCAAGACAACGAACACTGAAGCTTTCTTT; cdr3_aa: CASSSKTTNTEAFF; v_call: TRBV5-1; d_call: NA; clone_size: once; j_call: TRBJ1-1
cdr3_nt: TGTGCCAGCAGTTACGACCGGGGTCCCTACAATGAGCAGTTCTTC; cdr3_aa: CASSYDRGPYNEQFF; v_call: TRBV6-5; d_call: NA; clone_size: NA; j_call: TRBJ2-1
cdr3_nt: TGTGCCACCAAACAGGCTGCTGAAGCTTTCTTT; cdr3_aa: CATKQAAEAFF; v_call: TRBV24-1; d_call: NA; clone_size: few; j_call: TRBJ1-1
cdr3_nt: TGTGCCAGCAGCCTCCGTGCGGGGAAGCAGTTCTTC; cdr3_aa: CASSLRAGKQFF; v_call: TRBV5-6; d_call: NA; clone_size: NA; j_call: TRBJ2-1
cdr3_nt: TGTGCCAGCAATACAGGGAGCAATTCACCCCTCCACTTT; cdr3_aa: CASNTGSNSPLHF; v_call: TRBV6-5; d_call: NA; clone_size: NA; j_call: TRBJ1-6
cdr3_nt: TGTGCCAGTAGTATTAGGGCCAGTAGCAATCAGCCCCAGCATTTT; cdr3_aa: CASSIRASSNQPQHF; v_call: TRBV19; d_call: NA; clone_size: NA; j_call: TRBJ1-5
cdr3_nt: TGCGCCAGCAGCCAAGAGACATTTGGCTACACCTTC; cdr3_aa: CASSQETFGYTF; v_call: TRBV4-3; d_call: NA; clone_size: NA; j_call: TRBJ1-2
cdr3_nt: TGCGCCAGCAGCCCCGAGAGGGGAACCTATGGCTACACCTTC; cdr3_aa: CASSPERGTYGYTF; v_call: TRBV5-1; d_call: NA; clone_size: NA; j_call: TRBJ1-2
cdr3_nt: TGTGCCACCAGCAGGGGGGGCAACACCGGGGAGCTGTTTTTT; cdr3_aa: CATSRGGNTGELFF; v_call: TRBV15; d_call: NA; clone_size: NA; j_call: TRBJ2-2
cdr3_nt: TGTGCCAGTTACAGGGCCGCCTATAATTCACCCCTCCACTTT; cdr3_aa: CASYRAAYNSPLHF; v_call: TRBV6-5; d_call: NA; clone_size: NA; j_call: TRBJ1-6
cdr3_nt: TGTGCCAGCAGCTTAGGACTAGCGGGAGGAGATACGCAGTATTTT; cdr3_aa: CASSLGLAGGDTQYF; v_call: TRBV7-8; d_call: TRBD2; clone_size: NA; j_call: TRBJ2-3
cdr3_nt: TGTGCCAGCAGCTTGGATTGGGTATATAATTCACCCCTCCACTTT; cdr3_aa: CASSLDWVYNSPLHF; v_call: TRBV5-5; d_call: NA; clone_size: NA; j_call: TRBJ1-6
cdr3_nt: TGTGCCAGCAGCCAAGGGCCCGCTAATGAAAAACTGTTTTTT; cdr3_aa: CASSQGPANEKLFF; v_call: TRBV4-2; d_call: NA; clone_size: NA; j_call: TRBJ1-4
cdr3_nt: TGTGCCAGTAGAAGTCCCCTCGGGGGACCTTATAGCAATCAGCCCCAGCATTTT; cdr3_aa: CASRSPLGGPYSNQPQHF; v_call: TRBV19; d_call: NA; clone_size: NA; j_call: TRBJ1-5
cdr3_nt: TGTGCCAGCAGCCCCGCAGGGGGCTATAATCAGCCCCAGCATTTT; cdr3_aa: CASSPAGGYNQPQHF; v_call: TRBV2; d_call: TRBD1; clone_size: NA; j_call: TRBJ1-5
cdr3_nt: TGCGCCAGCAGCCAAGGGGGGACAGGTTTCCAGCCCCAGCATTTT; cdr3_aa: CASSQGGTGFQPQHF; v_call: TRBV4-1; d_call: TRBD1; clone_size: NA; j_call: TRBJ1-5
cdr3_nt: TGTGCCAGCAGTTTAGCGGGGGTAAACACCGGGGAGCTGTTTTTT; cdr3_aa: CASSLAGVNTGELFF; v_call: TRBV2; d_call: TRBD2; clone_size: NA; j_call: TRBJ2-2
cdr3_nt: TGTGCCAGCAGCTTGGAGGTCGGCGGGGGAACCTACGAGCAGTACTTC; cdr3_aa: CASSLEVGGGTYEQYF; v_call: TRBV5-6; d_call: TRBD2; clone_size: NA; j_call: TRBJ2-7
cdr3_nt: TGTGCCAGCAGCTTAGTTAGGGGTGTTGGGGAGACCCAGTACTTC; cdr3_aa: CASSLVRGVGETQYF; v_call: TRBV7-2; d_call: NA; clone_size: NA; j_call: TRBJ2-5
cdr3_nt: TGCAGTGCTAGTCCAGGGTTGGTCTATGGCTACACCTTC; cdr3_aa: CSASPGLVYGYTF; v_call: TRBV20-1; d_call: NA; clone_size: once; j_call: TRBJ1-2
cdr3_nt: TGTGCCAGCAGCCAAGAGGGGGGTAACTATGGCTACACCTTC; cdr3_aa: CASSQEGGNYGYTF; v_call: TRBV3-1/TRBV3-2; d_call: NA; clone_size: NA; j_call: TRBJ1-2